This entry describes one T cell receptor beta chain. This entry belongs to a study of OX40 agonist ivuxolimab in advanced cancers. Losses at the gene ends were 4 bases for V and 5 bases for J; bases not matched to a gene: 7. Germline values: CDR1 SGHRS, CDR2 YFSETQ. There are 15 residues in the CDR3. Profiled with immunoSEQ multiplex PCR; TCRdb holds only in-frame clones, not every one. The table has some 77,000 clones, 70% to 90% seen once. The chain joins TRBV5-1 to TRBJ2-7, with 12 positions matching TRBD2. The receptor was derived from an adult with an advanced solid tumor such as melanoma, head and neck, liver or kidney cancer. The sequencing here drew on CD4+ or CD8+ T cells sorted from blood, taken in a trial of the OX40 agonist ivuxolimab. Here the CDR3 DNA reads TGCGCCAGCAGCCAAGGGACTAGCGGGCAACACGAGCAGTACTTC. Translated: CASSQGTSGQHEQYF.